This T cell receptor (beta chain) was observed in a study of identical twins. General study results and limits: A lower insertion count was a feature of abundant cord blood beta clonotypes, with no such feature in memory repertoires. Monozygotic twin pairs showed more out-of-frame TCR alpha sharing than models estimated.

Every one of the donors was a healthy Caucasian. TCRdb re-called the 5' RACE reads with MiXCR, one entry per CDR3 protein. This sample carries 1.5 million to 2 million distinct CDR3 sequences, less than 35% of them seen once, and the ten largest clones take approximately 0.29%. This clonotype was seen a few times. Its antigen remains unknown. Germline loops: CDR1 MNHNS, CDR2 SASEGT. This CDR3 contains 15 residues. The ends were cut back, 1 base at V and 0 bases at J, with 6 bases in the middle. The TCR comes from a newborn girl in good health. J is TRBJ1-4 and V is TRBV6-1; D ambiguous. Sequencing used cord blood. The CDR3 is CASSEVWATNEKLFF. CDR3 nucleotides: TGTGCCAGCAGTGAAGTATGGGCAACTAATGAAAAACTGTTTTTT.